This T cell receptor beta chain was documented in a study of blood T cell repertoires in COVID-19. Study background: Both acute and convalescent COVID-19 samples were obtained from the United States, Italy and Spain.

Authors' processing steps: The assay estimated nucleated cells by amplifying reference gene primers. Using immunoSEQ multiplex PCR, the repertoire was profiled, and TCRdb retains in-frame clones only, with some absent. From that table come the V and J calls and clone size; the DNA was used to work out D and trimming. The table lists under 110,000 clones, roughly 85% of them singletons. The V gene's germline CDR1 is WSHSY and CDR2 SAAADI. The V gene lost 3 bases and the J gene lost 7 bases, with 13 bases spanning the gap. The CDR3 runs 14 residues. This TCR derives from a woman aged 70-85 years with active or convalescent COVID-19. The sample comprised peripheral blood. This chain connects TRBV10-2 to TRBJ1-5; D is possibly TRBD1 (6 bases). CDR3 residues: CASSDLGAGQPQHF. The CDR3 DNA sequence: TGCGCCAGCAGTGATCTGGGGGCAGGACAGCCCCAGCATTTT.